Included here is one T cell receptor beta chain sequence, with context. There is no known antigen for this receptor. Relative to the germline gene, one junction end is altered; a read error may explain this. The data originate from a study of blood T cells in healthy people across ages (dated by TCRdb to 2013 to 2016). For the study in its entirety: In model experiments, template switching captured about one uniquely barcoded TCR beta cDNA molecule for every two T cells. Donors of different ages were randomly distributed across sequencing lanes to avoid experimental bias. For two donors (one aged 18 to 30 and one aged 80 or older), the study analyzed two additional independent replicas of 1 million unique cDNA reads from the same blood draw. To track age-related changes in TCR beta repertoire diversity, the study relied on deep sequencing normalized with unique cDNA molecular identifiers. The donors were divided into four age groups: young (average around 16 years), middle-aged (roughly 42), aged (62) and long-lived (nearly 85).

General study outcomes and caveats: Because profiling used bulk unsorted PBMCs, naive and antigen-experienced compartments could not be compared conclusively. Observed TCR beta diversity per million T cells fell roughly linearly with age, and a significant reduction was already apparent by age around 39. Estimates of total diversity based on one million sequenced T cells were considered lower bounds and underestimates. A strong correlation was found between observed TCR beta diversity and the percentage of naive T cells measured by flow cytometry. Donor CMV infection status was unknown, potentially confounding age-related changes in expanded clonotypes. The long-lived group showed more naive CD4+ T cells, fewer expanded clones and increased TCR diversity than the aged group, suggesting age selection.

Library prep was done by 5' RACE. Sequencing used an Illumina HiSeq 2500. A second roughly 6 to 11 cycle PCR used a sample-barcoded 5' primer and a J-beta primer mix. A unique molecular identifier was introduced onto each TCR beta cDNA molecule by a template-switch 5' adaptor carrying 12 random nucleotides. Each sample yielded at least 2.5 million CDR3-containing paired-end reads. First-strand cDNA was synthesized from all RNA with the Mint cDNA synthesis kit, primed by a TRBC-specific oligonucleotide. All cDNA was treated with uracil-DNA glycosylase and then went through a first 18-cycle PCR with the universal primers M1SS and BC2_uni_R. The authors' pipeline ran thus. For normalization, 1 million high-quality reads were randomly selected from each sample, with every read carrying a distinct molecular identifier. Reads sharing molecular identifiers were discarded rather than binned into consensus sequences. MiTCR, with a Q25 quality threshold and the strictest error-elimination algorithm, was used for CDR3 identification, clonotype clustering and error correction. A nonparametric unseen species model with Euler transformation was used to estimate a lower bound on total TCR beta diversity. TCRdb reprocessed the public reads (quality trimming at Q25 with fastp, clone calling with MiXCR) and kept in-frame beta chains. Each CDR3 protein gets just one entry, which takes the most common genes and DNA from the rows behind it. The V and J calls reflect TCRdb's pipeline rather than the authors' work. This sample has some 750,000 distinct CDR3 sequences in its table, and 22% of those were observed once. The leading ten clones occupy 20% to 25% of the sample.

Donors were 39 systemically healthy Caucasian individuals from Russia aged roughly 6 to 90 years. Each donor gave approximately 10 milliliters of peripheral blood, collected into EDTA-treated Vacutainer tubes. Ficoll-Paque density-gradient centrifugation was used to isolate PBMCs, with at least 7 million obtained per sample. Total RNA, at least 6 micrograms per sample, was extracted from PBMCs with Trizol reagent. For every donor, an aliquot of PBMCs went through flow cytometry to measure the percentages of naive CD45RAhigh/CD27high T cells. The receptor comes from a man in his sixties or seventies in good health. Material: blood.

The DNA sequence is TGCAGCGTAGAAGGTGACACAGATACGCAGTATTTT. This codes for CSVEGDTDTQYF. The chain uses TRBV29-1 and TRBJ2-3; no D gene can be assigned with confidence. CDR1 and CDR2, looked up from the germline V gene, are SQVTM and ANQGSEA. Counted from cysteine to phenylalanine, this CDR3 has 12 amino acids. Only the CDR3 portion is preserved as DNA: 36 bases, with reading frame beginning at the first base.